The 13 T cell receptor beta chains below come from one sample, sequenced in a study of identical twins (dated by TCRdb to between 2015 and 2016). Receptors were amplified or captured by 5' RACE. Sequencing took place on an Illumina HiSeq 2000. TCRdb redid the processing of the public reads, applying fastp at Q25 and MiXCR, and retained in-frame beta chains. Every CDR3 protein is listed once, alongside the most common genes and DNA of its rows. This sample has some 440,000 distinct CDR3 sequences in its table, and 20% to 30% of those were observed once. The top ten hold approximately 2.9% of the sample. In addition, the sample was reused for a study of T cells expressing NK-cell markers.

What was sequenced was CD4+ T cells sorted from blood. These receptors all come from a woman between 18 and 30 years old in good health.

The chain recombines TRBV29-1 with TRBJ2-7; 9 nucleotides align to TRBD1. CDR3 length equals 14 residues. The trim removed 3 bases at V and 1 base at J, leaving 4 bases unmatched. Germline CDR1 is SQVTM and CDR2 is ANQGSEA. The CDR3 sequence is CSVDRGQGSYEQYF. The CDR3 bases are TGCAGCGTTGACAGGGGACAGGGATCCTACGAGCAGTACTTC.

This clonotype was observed a handful of times. This chain joins TRBV6-1 and TRBJ2-1; 11 nucleotides agree with TRBD1. This CDR3 has 15 amino acids. The germline V gene encodes CDR1 MNHNS and CDR2 SASEGT. Trimming took 9 bases from V and 4 from J; bases not matched to a gene: 8. In nucleotides, the CDR3 is TGTGCCAGTAGGAGAGGGACAGGGGGTTACAATGAGCAGTTCTTC. Translated, it gives CASRRGTGGYNEQFF.

The chain couples TRBV11-2 to TRBJ2-1; the D call may be TRBD1 or TRBD2 (6 bases each). Per germline, CDR1 SGHAT and CDR2 FQNNGV. This CDR3 is 15 amino acids long. V was trimmed by 8 bases and J by 5 bases, leaving 19 bases between them. The CDR3 loop is CASGNGGRGHNEQFF. The CDR3 DNA sequence: TGTGCCAGCGGTAACGGGGGCCGGGGTCACAATGAGCAGTTCTTC.

The V gene is TRBV9, the J gene TRBJ2-7, with a possible D match to TRBD2 (5 bases). This CDR3 region has 14 residues. Per germline, CDR1 SGDLS and CDR2 YYNGEE. The V end was cut by 2 bases, the J end by 4 bases, with 13 bases between. The CDR3 bases are TGTGCCAGCAGCGTGAGCGGAGTTGGATACGAGCAGTACTTC. Its protein is CASSVSGVGYEQYF.

The chain has TRBV5-1 and TRBJ2-1; D gene ambiguous. V was shortened by 4 bases and J by 8 bases, with 13 bases between the two germline ends. The CDR3 extends over 13 amino acids. Germline V gene sequence: CDR1 SGHRS, CDR2 YFSETQ. CDR3 sequence reads: CASSPDSKDEQFF. The CDR3 coding sequence is TGCGCCAGCAGCCCCGACTCTAAGGATGAGCAGTTCTTC. The full variable domain, its missing parts supplied by reference TRBV5-1 and TRBJ2-1, is KAGVTQTPRYLIKTRGQQVTLSCSPISGHRSVSWYQQTPGQGLQFLFEYFSETQRNKGNFPGRFSGRQFSNSRSEMNVSTLELGDSALYLCASSPDSKDEQFFGPGTRLTVL.

This rearrangement joins TRBV10-3 to TRBJ2-2; tentatively, D is TRBD1 (5 bases). CDR3 length: 16 residues. Germline CDR1 and CDR2: ENHRY and SYGVKD. The V gene lost 11 bases and the J gene lost 6 bases, with 25 bases spanning the gap. The CDR3 nucleotides read TGTGCCTCTAATTTGGCGGCGGACAAAGGCGCCGGGGAGCTGTTTTTT. Translating it yields CASNLAADKGAGELFF.

This clonotype occurred a few times. CDR3 protein: CASSLDRGVETQYF. In DNA form, the CDR3 reads TGCGCCAGCAGCTTGGATAGGGGAGTGGAGACCCAGTACTTC. This rearrangement joins TRBV5-1 to TRBJ2-5; D tentatively reads TRBD1 or TRBD2 (5 bases each). The CDR3 spans 14 residues. Trimming left V 0 bases short and J 5 bases short, with 11 bases between. The germline gives CDR1 SGHRS, CDR2 YFSETQ.

The gene calls are TRBV7-9 and TRBJ2-1; 7 bases are a match to TRBD2. The CDR3 is made up of 15 amino acids. Losses at the gene ends were 7 bases for V and 2 bases for J; bases not matched to a gene: 8. Germline V gene sequence: CDR1 SEHNR, CDR2 FQNEAQ (reference sequence). The CDR3 loop reads CASTPQAGAYNEQFF. The CDR3 region has the DNA TGTGCCAGCACCCCACAGGCGGGAGCCTACAATGAGCAGTTCTTC.

The chain links TRBV12-3 or TRBV12-4 to TRBJ1-1; 9 nucleotides line up with TRBD1. The J segment lost 5 bases and the V segment lost 8 bases, leaving 9 bases of the junction unmatched. The CDR3 runs 14 residues. The CDR3 region is CASFKGQGSTEAFF. In nucleotides, the CDR3 is TGTGCCAGCTTTAAGGGACAGGGAAGTACTGAAGCTTTCTTT.

This chain joins TRBV19 and TRBJ1-5; D gene uncertain. This CDR3 has 15 amino acids. From germline, CDR1 is LNHDA and CDR2 SQIVND (reference sequence). The V end was cut by 5 bases, the J end by 5 bases, with 16 bases between. CDR3 sequence: CASSLRRGPDQPQHF. CDR3 nucleotide sequence: TGTGCCAGTAGTTTAAGACGAGGGCCGGATCAGCCCCAGCATTTT.

This sequence joins TRBV12-3 or TRBV12-4 and TRBJ2-2; the D gene is possibly TRBD2 (5 bases). The V gene lost 5 bases and the J gene lost 2 bases, with 18 bases spanning the gap. The CDR3 is made up of 17 amino acids. CDR3 in amino acids: CASSPLPRDYNTGELFF. In nucleotides, the CDR3 is TGTGCCAGCAGTCCTCTTCCCCGAGACTATAACACCGGGGAGCTGTTTTTT.

This clonotype was counted many times. V is TRBV10-3 and J is TRBJ2-1; possibly TRBD2 for D (5 bases). The germline V and J ends were trimmed by 6 bases and 9 bases, with 21 bases remaining between them. The CDR3 covers 15 residues. Germline loops: CDR1 ENHRY, CDR2 SYGVKD. CDR3 loop: CAIREGSGSIVEQFF. In DNA form, the CDR3 reads TGTGCCATCAGGGAAGGGTCGGGATCTATCGTTGAGCAGTTCTTC.

The CDR3 loop reads CASSRGTSGWDTQYF. The CDR3 nucleotides are TGTGCCAGCAGCAGGGGGACTAGCGGATGGGATACGCAGTATTTT. The chain has TRBV11-2 and TRBJ2-3; TRBD2 aligns across 11 bases. The J segment lost 6 bases and the V segment lost 5 bases, leaving 7 bases of the junction unmatched. CDR3 length: 15 residues. Germline V CDR1 and CDR2: SGHAT, FQNNGV.